These T cell receptor beta chains were read from a single sample in a study of human T cells and chemical hapten exposure. A single record per CDR3 protein comes from TCRdb applying MiXCR to the RACE reads. The data show around 260,000 distinct CDR3 sequences, around 9.3% seen once. Sequenced here: whole blood, sampled in connection with sensitization to the hapten diphenylcyclopropenone (DPC). Receptors were obtained from a middle-aged woman with alopecia areata. Some clones in this sample may be carry-over from other donors' samples. The CDR3 runs from the conserved cysteine through the conserved F or W. Fields, in order: J gene, V gene, CDR3 protein.

>TRBJ1-2|TRBV29-1
CSVEVITTGPLYGYTF
>TRBJ2-6|TRBV3-1
CASSKGLGSGANVLTF
>TRBJ2-5|TRBV2
CASSHWRAGQETQYF
>TRBJ2-4|TRBV7-3
CASTSIQYF
>TRBJ1-6|TRBV2
CASTGDSGSNSPLHF
>TRBJ1-1|TRBV6-5
CASSPWTRRNTEAFF
>TRBJ2-3|TRBV7-8
CASSPTGGSGTDTQYF
>TRBJ2-1|TRBV24-1
CATSDAQGTSGSLTYNEQFF
>TRBJ2-3|TRBV27
CASKGAGASGPTNTQYF
>TRBJ2-7|TRBV20-1
CSAIPASGTGLYEQYF
>TRBJ2-7|TRBV4-1
CASSHATSASRIEQYF
>TRBJ2-7|TRBV12-3/TRBV12-4
CASKPGGPDYEQYF
>TRBJ2-5|TRBV11-3
CASSNTGVETQYF
>TRBJ2-5|TRBV7-2
CASSLGLGKTQYF
>TRBJ2-1|TRBV7-6
CASSLMTDPYNEQFF
>TRBJ2-2|TRBV5-1
CASSLRGYSNTGELFF
>TRBJ2-1|TRBV10-3
CAISERGTSGIFF
>TRBJ2-7|TRBV27
CASMIGTGGYEQYF
>TRBJ2-1|TRBV2
CASREGYGDEQFF
>TRBJ2-5|TRBV4-1
CASSPGGQETQYF
>TRBJ1-5|TRBV7-8
CASSYQIRADNQPQHF
>TRBJ2-7|TRBV9
CASSPLTSGPYEQYF
>TRBJ2-6|TRBV10-3
CAISVQGAGANVLTF
>TRBJ2-7|TRBV20-1
CSAGASGPYEQYF
>TRBJ2-3|TRBV9
CASSLQDRGGPDTQYF
>TRBJ2-2|TRBV7-6
CASSSRQGAGELFF
>TRBJ2-7|TRBV10-3
CAISGRGHTYEQYF
>TRBJ2-5|TRBV7-2
CASSPGIGGLGQETQYF
>TRBJ2-3|TRBV20-1
CSASNRGGTDTQYF
>TRBJ2-3|TRBV7-3
CASSEARGRSTDTQYF
>TRBJ2-2|TRBV20-1
CSARLAGMNTGELFF
>TRBJ2-4|TRBV6-6
CASSYSAGAGENIQYF
>TRBJ2-5|TRBV29-1
CIEFRAVTQYF
>TRBJ2-7|TRBV12-5
CASGFWGTYEQYF
>TRBJ2-1|TRBV9
CASSPPWGEGRYNEQFF
>TRBJ2-7|TRBV20-1
CSAKGTSGDPYEQYF
>TRBJ2-1|TRBV20-1
CSASLIAGVGNEQFF
>TRBJ1-6|TRBV3-1
CASSESLGIGSPLHF
>TRBJ2-3|TRBV4-3
CASSQSGLATDTQYF
>TRBJ2-2|TRBV27
CASSLTDRGTGELFF